Each of the 9 T cell receptor beta chains below was sequenced from the same sample in a study of OX40 agonist ivuxolimab in advanced cancers. The library was prepared using the immunoSEQ multiplex PCR assay. Entries here come from immuneACCESS through TCRdb and include only in-frame sequences with V and J called. Some clones fail to appear in such tables; in the studies checked, an unresolved V gene covers under half of the shortfall, and the cause of the remainder is unknown. The sample yields some 58,000 clones; 85% were counted once. The ten largest clones represent 3.7% of the sample. The sample in question was CD4+ or CD8+ T cells sorted from blood, obtained in a trial of the OX40 agonist ivuxolimab. The source of these receptors is an adult with an advanced solid tumor such as melanoma, head and neck, liver or kidney cancer.

This chain connects TRBV4-3 to TRBJ1-1; D gene ambiguous. V lost 4 bases, J lost 8 bases, and 11 bases lay in between. This CDR3 has 12 amino acids. In germline, CDR1 is LGHNA, CDR2 YSLEER. CDR3 DNA: TGCGCCAGCAGCCCCCCGGACGGGGAAGCTTTCTTT. Translated: CASSPPDGEAFF.

This clone was found a few times. The chain carries TRBV5-1 and TRBJ1-5; no clear D gene. Trimming took off 2 bases at V and 4 bases at J, with 7 bases between the two ends. This CDR3 is built from 13 residues. CDR1 is SGHRS and CDR2 is YFSETQ in the germline V gene. CDR3 residues: CASSFGQNQPQHF. The CDR3 coding sequence is TGCGCCAGCAGCTTTGGTCAGAATCAGCCCCAGCATTTT.

V usage is TRBV28 and J usage is TRBJ2-7, with D perhaps matching TRBD2 (6 bases). CDR1 is MDHEN, CDR2 SYDVKM, per germline. The CDR3 runs to 16 residues. Between the trimmed V and J ends, which lost 6 bases and 0 bases, there was a span of 18 bases. CDR3 nucleotides: TGTGCCAGCAGCAGTATTCTAGCGCCTAGCTCCTACGAGCAGTACTTC. Its translation: CASSSILAPSSYEQYF.

V is TRBV2 and J is TRBJ2-1; 9 bases map to TRBD2. CDR3 length: 13 amino acids. Germline CDR1 and CDR2: SNHLY and FYNNEI. V trimming: 6 bases; J trimming: 9 bases; junction bases outside the gene matches: 6. Here the CDR3 DNA reads TGTGCCAGCAGGTGGATGCGGGAGGGTGAGCAGTTCTTC. This translates into CASRWMREGEQFF.

The chain recombines TRBV21-1 with TRBJ2-7; TRBD1 was called by the table and not checked on the DNA. TRBV21-1 counts as a pseudogene. The CDR3 sequence is 18 residues long. The CDR3 is CASSKIGQVFAPTYEQYF. The CDR3 DNA is TGTGCCAGCAGCAAAATCGGACAGGTTTTTGCACCGACCTACGAGCAGTACTTC.

The V call is TRBV2, the J call TRBJ1-2; D is unclear. Per the germline V gene, CDR1 is SNHLY and CDR2 is FYNNEI. CDR3 length: 14 amino acids. V was pared by 1 base and J by 6 bases, with 12 bases between. CDR3: CASSEGAWQNGYTF. The CDR3 DNA sequence: TGTGCCAGCAGTGAAGGGGCTTGGCAGAATGGCTACACCTTC. Filled out from reference TRBV2 and TRBJ1-2, the complete variable domain reads EPEVTQTPSHQVTQMGQEVILRCVPISNHLYFYWYRQILGQKVEFLVSFYNNEISEKSEIFDDQFSVERPDGSNFTLKIRSTKLEDSAMYFCASSEGAWQNGYTFGSGTRLTVV.

This chain uses TRBV7-3 with TRBJ2-2; 10 bases are a match to TRBD1. V trimming: 3 bases; J trimming: 3 bases; junction bases outside the gene matches: 4. CDR3 length: 16 residues. CDR1 is SGHTA, CDR2 FQGTGA, per germline. The DNA for the CDR3 is TGTGCCAGCAGCTTGACAGGGGGCGCTGACACCGGGGAGCTGTTTTTT. It yields the protein CASSLTGGADTGELFF.

The V and J genes are TRBV10-3 and TRBJ2-1; TRBD2 matches 9 bases. CDR3 length: 16 residues. The J segment lost 4 bases and the V segment lost 8 bases, leaving 12 bases of the junction unmatched. Germline-derived CDR1 and CDR2 are ENHRY and SYGVKD. The CDR3 DNA reads as TGTGCCATCGGAGTAGCGGGAGACTTTATTTACAATGAGCAGTTCTTC. Its protein is CAIGVAGDFIYNEQFF.

The genes are TRBV5-1 and TRBJ1-2; D unresolved. The better agreement between TRBJ2-1 and the DNA end casts doubt on the J call. CDR1 and CDR2 (germline): SGHRS, YFSETQ. The CDR3 is 9 amino acids. DNA of the CDR3: TGCGCCAGCAGCTTGCGGCAGTTCTTC. Translation: CASSLRQFF.